In this sample, the clone carrying this TCR beta chain turned up many times. Its antigen is as yet unknown. The data derive from a study of molecular identifiers for immune sequencing clone quantification. General observations from the study: Clone sizes could be underestimated for highly expanded clones when identical TCR molecules share a barcode. Clones that exceeded 20 RNA copies held over 99% of effector molecules, yet under 1% in naive cells. Jurkat TCR RNA spiked in from one cell (amid more than 850,000 naive cells) was reportedly detectable.

This CDR3 contains 16 residues. The J segment lost 0 bases and the V segment lost 5 bases, leaving 5 bases of the junction unmatched. The germline CDR1 and CDR2 sequences are SNHLY and FYNNEI. Previously described methods with listed TCR primers produced the bulk TCR libraries. TCRdb itself ran the PCR reads through MiXCR, one entry per CDR3 protein. The sample holds 97,000 or so distinct CDR3 sequences, 20% to 30% seen once. The gene calls are TRBV2 and TRBJ2-3; TRBD2 matches at 10 bases. The clonotype was recovered from a human donor in good health. Some libraries in this study had Jurkat cell RNA spiked in. The sequencing sample was made of naive CD8+ T cells from blood, with Jurkat cell RNA spiked in. The subset was: FACS-sorted CD8+CD4-CCR7+CD45RA+ naive T cells. The CDR3: CASSLLAGTSTDTQYF. For the CDR3, the DNA is TGTGCCAGCAGTTTACTAGCGGGAACTAGCACAGATACGCAGTATTTT.